This entry lists 24 T cell receptor beta chains sequenced from one sample in a study of low-dose radiotherapy and immunotherapy resistance in tumors (dated by TCRdb to between 2022 and 2023). Reads for this sample came from an Illumina HiSeq 2500. To make first-strand cDNA, Superscript III was used along with a set of TRAV- and TRBV-specific primers so that both the TCRalpha and TCRbeta chains were covered. TCRs were amplified for 20 PCR cycles with Phusion, using a constant-region primer paired with the adapter attached to the V primers. The public reads were reanalyzed by TCRdb: fastp trimming at Q25, MiXCR alignment, in-frame beta chains only. All rows with the same CDR3 protein become a single entry with the most common DNA and genes. This sample is represented by approximately 80,000 distinct CDR3 sequences; under 20% of them were singletons. About 1.3% of the sample comes from the top ten.

The time point tag for this specimen amounts to: after trial treatment. This sample's treatment or condition label indicates: LDRT plus nivolumab, ipilimumab, low-dose cyclophosphamide and aspirin (RACIN trial). The sample was PBMCs, taken after low-dose radiotherapy plus immunotherapy. The source of these receptors is a male donor with prostate cancer.

This clonotype was recorded many times. V gene TRBV20-1 combines with J gene TRBJ2-1, with D perhaps TRBD2 (6 bases). CDR3 length: 13 amino acids. V dropped 5 bases and J dropped 2 bases, with 10 bases sitting between them. CDR1 and CDR2 (germline): DFQATT, SNEGSKA (reference sequence). The CDR3 here is CSAFRLAYNEQFF. CDR3 in DNA: TGCAGTGCTTTCCGACTAGCCTACAATGAGCAGTTCTTC.

This clonotype showed up many times. The chain is built from TRBV27 and TRBJ2-2; perhaps TRBD1 as D (6 bases). Trimming removed 3 bases from V and 3 bases from J, with 11 bases in between. This CDR3 comprises 15 residues. Germline values: CDR1 MNHEY, CDR2 SMNVEV (reference sequence). CDR3 DNA: TGTGCCAGCAGTTTTGGGGGCTTTGACACCGGGGAGCTGTTTTTT. It specifies CASSFGGFDTGELFF.

There are many counts of this clonotype. V usage is TRBV30 and J usage is TRBJ2-7; weak D call: TRBD2 (6 bases). Germline values: CDR1 GTSNPN, CDR2 SVGIG (reference sequence). The length of the CDR3 is 15 residues. Trimming pared 0 bases from V and 5 bases from J, leaving 17 bases between. The chain's CDR3 is CAWSVRREKVDEQYF. DNA for the CDR3: TGTGCCTGGAGTGTCCGACGGGAGAAGGTCGACGAGCAGTACTTC.

This clonotype was seen ten or more times. The gene calls are TRBV5-6 and TRBJ1-1, with 10 nucleotides matching TRBD1. The junction had 5 bases not matched to a gene; V was cut back by 3 bases and J by 0 bases. This CDR3 region has 16 residues. Germline loops: CDR1 SGHDT, CDR2 YYEEEE. The CDR3 spells CASSSRQGAMNTEAFF. DNA for the CDR3: TGTGCCAGCAGCTCCCGACAGGGGGCCATGAACACTGAAGCTTTCTTT.

This clonotype appeared many times. The chain uses TRBV19 and TRBJ1-1, with 9 bases lining up with TRBD1. This CDR3 is built from 13 residues. With V trimmed by 7 bases and J by 4 bases, 4 bases remained unmatched. From germline, CDR1 is LNHDA and CDR2 SQIVND (reference sequence). The chain's CDR3 is CASIRTGATEAFF. CDR3 DNA sequence: TGTGCCAGTATAAGGACAGGGGCCACTGAAGCTTTCTTT.

This clonotype was detected many times. The CDR3 nucleotides read TGTGCCAGCAGTTACGAGGGGTTCAATCAGCCCCAGCATTTT. Protein product: CASSYEGFNQPQHF. The V call is TRBV6-6, the J call TRBJ1-5; possible D gene TRBD1, 5 bases. The ends were cut back, 2 bases at V and 3 bases at J, with 8 bases in the middle. This CDR3 contains 14 residues. Germline CDR1 reads MNHNY; CDR2 reads SVGAGI (reference sequence).

This clonotype has only a few counts. The genes are TRBV28 and TRBJ2-7; TRBD2 matches at 8 bases. The junction had 9 bases not matched to a gene; V was cut back by 7 bases and J by 4 bases. The germline V gene encodes CDR1 MDHEN and CDR2 SYDVKM. The CDR3 length is 14 residues. The CDR3, as DNA: TGTGCCAGCACCTCGGGAGGGCGGGAGTACGAGCAGTACTTC. Protein sequence: CASTSGGREYEQYF.

The sample holds many counts of this clonotype. The rearrangement joins TRBV19 to TRBJ2-4; 8 bases map to TRBD2. The junction had 8 bases not matched to a gene; V was cut back by 5 bases and J by 2 bases. Germline V gene data show CDR1 as LNHDA and CDR2 as SQIVND (reference sequence). The CDR3 is made up of 16 amino acids. In DNA, the CDR3 is TGTGCCAGTAGTTCAAGCGGGAGATCTCCCAAAAACATTCAGTACTTC. Protein product: CASSSSGRSPKNIQYF.

Many counts were recorded for this clonotype. The CDR3 loop is CASSLETGLAGAKTSYNEQFF. CDR3 coding DNA: TGTGCCAGCAGCTTAGAAACGGGACTAGCGGGAGCAAAAACAAGCTACAATGAGCAGTTCTTC. This rearrangement joins TRBV7-9 to TRBJ2-1, with 14 positions matching TRBD2. Unmatched junction bases numbered 14, after V lost 1 base and J lost 3 bases. CDR1 is SEHNR and CDR2 is FQNEAQ in the germline V gene (reference sequence). The CDR3 is made up of 21 amino acids.

This clonotype was observed a few times. Here the CDR3 reads CAISDDRGRINEQFF. The CDR3 bases are TGTGCCATCAGTGATGACAGGGGGCGCATCAATGAGCAGTTCTTC. The rearrangement uses TRBV10-3 and TRBJ2-1; 10 nucleotides line up with TRBD1. Germline CDR1 ENHRY, CDR2 SYGVKD. The CDR3 has 15 amino acids. V dropped 3 bases and J dropped 6; count of bases not matched to a gene: 5.

The chain joins TRBV3-1 to TRBJ1-5; the D is unclear. Trimming took 1 base from V and 7 from J, leaving 8 bases between them. This CDR3 has 13 residues. Germline V gene lookup returns CDR1 LGHDT and CDR2 YNNKEL (reference sequence). CDR3 bases: TGTGCCAGCAGCCAAGGGCCGGGGCAGCCCCAGCATTTT. Translated: CASSQGPGQPQHF.

The table lists this clonotype with many counts. The J gene is TRBJ2-3, the V gene TRBV20-1; the D is unclear. The V end was cut by 6 bases, the J end by 6 bases, with 7 bases between. The length of the CDR3 is 10 residues. From germline, CDR1 is DFQATT and CDR2 SNEGSKA (reference sequence). The CDR3 DNA sequence: TGCAGTGCGGGTGACGATACGCAGTATTTT. Encoded protein: CSAGDDTQYF.

This clonotype was seen many times. This rearrangement joins TRBV4-1 to TRBJ1-6, with 9 bases identical to TRBD1. There are 14 residues in the CDR3. Trimming took 4 bases from V and 8 from J; bases not matched to a gene: 3. CDR1 is MGHRA, CDR2 YSYEKL, per germline. CDR3 in DNA: TGCGCCAGCAGCCCACGGACAGGGGATTCACCCCTCCACTTT. This sequence encodes CASSPRTGDSPLHF.

This clonotype was detected only a few times. The V gene is TRBV10-3, the J gene TRBJ2-3; D is perhaps TRBD2 (6 bases). Germline values: CDR1 ENHRY, CDR2 SYGVKD. The CDR3 is 15 residues long. The ends were cut back, 9 bases at V and 0 bases at J, with 16 bases in the middle. CDR3 region: CAISPSGTSTDTQYF. For the CDR3, the DNA is TGTGCCATTAGCCCTTCAGGGACTAGCACAGATACGCAGTATTTT.

The table lists this clonotype with many counts. V and J are TRBV28 and TRBJ2-1; TRBD2 agrees at 7 bases. Germline V gives CDR1 MDHEN, CDR2 SYDVKM. The ends lost 8 bases at V and 4 bases at J; junction bases unmatched: 11. The CDR3 sequence is 15 residues long. The DNA for the CDR3 is TGTGCCAGCGCCCTGAGGAGCGGGATTTACAATGAGCAGTTCTTC. Protein product: CASALRSGIYNEQFF.

The gene calls are TRBV5-3 and TRBJ2-2, with 14 bases lining up with TRBD2. TRBV5-3 is given ORF status, its function remaining uncertain. J lost 7 bases, V lost 8 bases, and 16 bases had no gene match. CDR3 length: 18 residues. The DNA for the CDR3 is TGTGCCAGCAGCCGAGGGACTAGCGGGAGTAGAGCAGGCGGGGAGCTGTTTTTT. Residues: CASSRGTSGSRAGGELFF.

This clonotype was seen at least ten times. As DNA, the CDR3 is TGTGCCAGCAGCGTAGTGGTGGACAGCGGGGAGCTGTTTTTT. Translation: CASSVVVDSGELFF. The J gene is TRBJ2-2, the V gene TRBV9, with D perhaps matching TRBD1 (6 bases). The CDR3 is made up of 14 amino acids. Germline loops: CDR1 SGDLS, CDR2 YYNGEE. V was shortened by 0 bases and J by 7 bases, with 10 bases between the two germline ends.

The chain uses TRBV5-4 and TRBJ2-1; 7 nucleotides line up with TRBD2. The CDR3 loop spans 21 amino acids. Germline V gene lookup returns CDR1 SGHNT and CDR2 YYREEE (reference sequence). Trimming removed 0 bases from V and 0 bases from J; junction bases left unmatched: 18. As DNA, the CDR3 is TGTGCCAGCAGCTTGGACGGGTTCGATTTAGCGGGTAGGAGCTCCTACAATGAGCAGTTCTTC. Translation gives CASSLDGFDLAGRSSYNEQFF.

This clonotype was counted ten times or more. The chain uses TRBV2 and TRBJ2-5; D not resolved. CDR1 and CDR2 from the germline V gene are SNHLY and FYNNEI. Trimming removed 3 bases at V and 2 bases at J, with 10 bases between. This CDR3 contains 14 residues. CDR3 bases: TGTGCCAGCAGTGATATGTTAGAGCAAGAGACCCAGTACTTC. Its translation is CASSDMLEQETQYF.

This clonotype was counted ten times or more. The chain employs TRBV6-1 and TRBJ2-1; TRBD1 might be the D (6 bases). This CDR3 is 13 amino acids long. Looked up from germline, CDR1 is MNHNS and CDR2 is SASEGT. V was pared by 6 bases and J by 8 bases, with 14 bases between. CDR3 nucleotides: TGTGCCAGCAGCCTTTACAGGGCGGATGAGCAGTTCTTC. Its translation: CASSLYRADEQFF.

This clonotype was found many times. Here the CDR3 reads CASSSLGDQPQHF. The DNA of the CDR3 is TGTGCCAGCAGTTCCCTCGGGGATCAGCCCCAGCATTTT. V gene TRBV28 combines with J gene TRBJ1-5; D is ambiguous. V was shortened by 4 bases and J by 5 bases, with 9 bases between the two germline ends. The CDR3 runs to 13 residues. Per the germline V gene, CDR1 is MDHEN and CDR2 is SYDVKM.

There are many counts of this clonotype. The chain carries TRBV19 and TRBJ2-2; no reliable D call. This CDR3 region has 15 residues. Germline loops: CDR1 LNHDA, CDR2 SQIVND (reference sequence). V lost 7 bases to trimming and J lost 0 bases, with 12 bases between them. The CDR3 nucleotides are TGTGCCAGTACCCTCGACACCGCGAACACCGGGGAGCTGTTTTTT. Translation gives CASTLDTANTGELFF.

There are many counts of this clonotype. The rearrangement joins TRBV29-1 to TRBJ1-2; 8 bases align to TRBD1. This CDR3 has 16 amino acids. In germline, CDR1 is SQVTM, CDR2 ANQGSEA. J was trimmed by 4 bases and V by 2 bases; bases with no gene match: 12. DNA of the CDR3: TGCAGCGTTGAATTGGCCTCACGACAGGGGATCTATGGCTACACCTTC. It specifies CSVELASRQGIYGYTF.

This clonotype was observed at least ten times. CDR3 protein: CASSLWDRGNEQFF. CDR3 in DNA: TGTGCCAGCAGTTTATGGGACAGGGGCAATGAGCAGTTCTTC. The chain recombines TRBV28 with TRBJ2-1; 9 nucleotides match TRBD1. Trimming at V came to 0 bases and at J to 6 bases, leaving 0 bases not matched to a gene. CDR1 is MDHEN, CDR2 SYDVKM, per germline. CDR3 length equals 14 residues. The variable domain in full, with the rest retrieved from reference TRBV28 and TRBJ2-1, is DVKVTQSSRYLVKRTGEKVFLECVQDMDHENMFWYRQDPGLGLRLIYFSYDVKMKEKGDIPEGYSVSREKKERFSLILESASTNQTSMYLCASSLWDRGNEQFFGPGTRLTVL.